This record covers a single T cell receptor beta chain. As yet, its antigen is unknown. Other DNA sequences in the sample encode the same CDR3. The investigators reverse transcribed all of the isolated RNA, so they sequenced expressed TCRB transcripts. Repertoires were generated with immunoSEQ multiplex PCR, while TCRdb's copy carries only in-frame clones and drops some. Of 330,000 or so clones listed, roughly 12% are singletons. The data were taken from a study of beta chain features in type 1 diabetes. Findings of the study overall: Significant though moderate, a shortening of TCRB CDR3s appeared in all four CD4+ subsets of Type 1 diabetes patients.

The authors sorted CD4+ naive, central memory, regulatory and stem cell-like memory cells via CD45RO/CCR7/CD25/CD127/CD95/CD27. The clonotype was recovered from a woman under 30 with type 1 diabetes. Sample: naive CD4+ T cells from blood.

The CDR3 coding sequence is TGTGCCAGCAGCCAAGTGAGCGAGACCCAGTACTTC. It translates to CASSQVSETQYF. The V and J genes are TRBV14 and TRBJ2-5; D is uncertain. The germline gives CDR1 SGHDN, CDR2 FVKESK. The CDR3 sequence is 12 residues long. Trimming shortened V by 1 base and J by 5 bases, and 5 bases separated the two germline ends.